Listed below are T cell receptor beta chains from one sample, sequenced in a study of cytomegalovirus exposure and HLA in healthy donors. Sequenced by immunoSEQ multiplex PCR; TCRdb stores in-frame clones only, minus some. The repertoire holds about 170,000 clones, with roughly 84% as singletons. Sequences were obtained from PBMCs. The receptor set was obtained from a man younger than 45 in good health and CMV-seropositive. CDR3s include the opening cysteine and the closing phenylalanine or tryptophan. The D gene is left open where the match is weak.

V	D	J	CDR3
TRBV11-2	TRBD2	TRBJ2-1	CASTTGGGYNEQFF
TRBV7-8	TRBD2	TRBJ2-1	CASSLPGELAGGPKYNEQFF
TRBV18	TRBD2	TRBJ2-1	CASSGGLAGEVEQFF
TRBV7-8	.	TRBJ2-2	CASSPQGYGELFF
TRBV7-8	.	TRBJ2-3	CASSYGIGLGAGASTDTQYF
TRBV15	TRBD2	TRBJ2-7	CATSRDRTSDGHEQYF
TRBV5-6	.	TRBJ2-5	CASSLGARGAKETQYF
TRBV2	.	TRBJ1-2	CASSRGGGYGYTF
TRBV9	.	TRBJ2-7	CASSILDGDEQYF
TRBV19	TRBD1	TRBJ1-3	CASGVRQGYSGNTIYF
TRBV7-2	.	TRBJ1-5	CASSLGGFNQPQHF
TRBV4-1	TRBD2	TRBJ2-1	CASSSQREYNEQFF
TRBV6-5	.	TRBJ1-2	CASSYSPADLYGYTF
TRBV11-3	TRBD1	TRBJ2-5	CASSLGSDRGGETQYF
TRBV5-1	TRBD2	TRBJ2-2	CASSSSSGLNTGELFF
TRBV5-5	.	TRBJ1-2	CASSPGGGGGGYTF
TRBV6-6	TRBD1	.	CAGGQDSYEQYF
TRBV5-1	.	TRBJ2-1	CASSFGNEQFF
TRBV7-9	.	TRBJ2-2	CSSSPGAGELFF
TRBV7-2	TRBD2	TRBJ2-5	CASSPSGSGGTQYF
TRBV7-9	TRBD2	TRBJ2-5	CASSLVAGGEGTQYF
TRBV2	TRBD1	TRBJ2-7	CATTGQGEYEQYF